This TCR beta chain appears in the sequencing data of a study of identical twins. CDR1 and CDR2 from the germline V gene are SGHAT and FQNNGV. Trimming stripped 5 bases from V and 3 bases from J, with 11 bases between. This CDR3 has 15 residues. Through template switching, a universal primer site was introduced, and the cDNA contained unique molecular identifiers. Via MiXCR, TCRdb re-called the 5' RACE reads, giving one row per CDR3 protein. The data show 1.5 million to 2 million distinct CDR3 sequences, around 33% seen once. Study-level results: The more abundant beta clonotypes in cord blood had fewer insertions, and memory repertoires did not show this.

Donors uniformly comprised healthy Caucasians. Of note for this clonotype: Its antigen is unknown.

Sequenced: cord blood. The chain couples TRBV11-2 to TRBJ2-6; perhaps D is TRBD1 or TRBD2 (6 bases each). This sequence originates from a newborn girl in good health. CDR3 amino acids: CASSVKGGGANVLTF. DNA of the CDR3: TGTGCCAGCAGCGTCAAGGGGGGTGGGGCCAACGTCCTGACTTTC.